The 21 T cell receptor beta chains below all came from one sample that was sequenced in a study of regulatory T cells in long-lasting Graves disease. Time point meaning: newly diagnosed GD, antithyroid drugs for less than 3 months. PBMC-extracted RNA yielded the TCR library. Arm-PCR of CDR3 regions and iRepertoire HTBI primers were the basis on which TCR beta libraries were built. TCRdb re-analysed the multiplex PCR reads in MiXCR, keeping a single row per CDR3 protein. The table includes around 500,000 distinct CDR3 sequences, approximately 13% detected once. Another study also made use of these data, one on T cells in Graves' hyperthyroidism and ophthalmopathy.

This specimen was peripheral blood mononuclear cells (PBMCs), taken at new diagnosis, from a patient treated with antithyroid drugs. These receptors were obtained from a man aged 30 to 45 with Graves disease.

This clonotype was detected a few times. The rearrangement links TRBV6-2 or TRBV6-3 to TRBJ2-3; no reliable D call. The CDR3 is 15 amino acids. Germline V gives CDR1 MNHEY, CDR2 SVGEGT. The germline V and J ends were trimmed by 2 bases and 0 bases, with 9 bases remaining between them. CDR3 coding DNA: TGTGCCAGCAGTTACAGAGGCTCTAGCACAGATACGCAGTATTTT. Amino acid sequence: CASSYRGSSTDTQYF.

This clonotype was recorded many times. The chain couples TRBV29-1 to TRBJ2-7, with 9 bases that match TRBD1. CDR3 length: 14 residues. V lost 4 bases to trimming and J lost 5 bases; unmatched junction nucleotides: 9. Per the germline V gene, CDR1 is SQVTM and CDR2 is ANQGSEA. The CDR3 sequence is CSVGGWTGEDEQYF. CDR3 bases: TGCAGCGTTGGGGGTTGGACAGGGGAGGACGAGCAGTACTTC.

At least ten counts were recorded for this clonotype. The V gene is TRBV2, the J gene TRBJ1-1, with 7 nucleotides matching TRBD1. Germline values: CDR1 SNHLY, CDR2 FYNNEI. This CDR3 spans 14 amino acids. The junction had 3 bases not matched to a gene; V was cut back by 5 bases and J by 0 bases. This CDR3 reads CASSWDSVNTEAFF. The CDR3, as DNA: TGTGCCAGCAGTTGGGACAGCGTGAACACTGAAGCTTTCTTT.

Worth noting for this clonotype: This likely traces to a read error, being one base from a far larger clone. Without the conserved terminal phenylalanine or tryptophan, this CDR3 likely stems from a read error. The CDR3 loop reads CASAEGTSGLETQYL. CDR3 DNA: TGTGCCAGCGCCGAGGGGACTAGCGGCCTAGAGACCCAGTACCTC. The rearrangement uses TRBV5-5 and TRBJ2-5; 11 positions agree with TRBD2. The CDR3 runs to 15 residues. The trim removed 7 bases at V and 4 bases at J, leaving 9 bases unmatched. Germline V gives CDR1 SGHKS, CDR2 YYEKEE (reference sequence).

This clonotype was counted between two and nine times. The rearrangement uses TRBV6-2 or TRBV6-3 and TRBJ1-5; D not certain. Trimming took off 2 bases at V and 3 bases at J, with 11 bases between the two ends. This CDR3 has 15 residues. Germline CDR1 and CDR2: MNHEY and SVGEGT. The CDR3 is CASSYQYQANQPQHF. CDR3 in DNA: TGTGCCAGCAGTTACCAATACCAAGCCAATCAGCCCCAGCATTTT.

This clonotype appeared many times. The chain uses TRBV11-2 and TRBJ2-7; D is ambiguous. V gave up 1 base and J gave up 3 bases, with 13 bases separating them. The CDR3 extends over 15 amino acids. Germline V CDR1 and CDR2: SGHAT, FQNNGV. The CDR3 sequence: CASSLGIDEVYEQYF. Here the CDR3 DNA reads TGTGCCAGCAGCTTAGGAATAGATGAGGTCTACGAGCAGTACTTC.

As regards this clonotype: This sequence may be a read error, since a much larger clone differs from it by one base. The V call is TRBV6-6, the J call TRBJ2-1; D tentatively fits TRBD1 or TRBD2 (6 bases each). Trimming cost V 0 bases and J 10 bases, with 16 bases left between them. CDR3 length equals 15 residues. In germline, CDR1 is MNHNY, CDR2 SVGAGI (reference sequence). For the CDR3, the DNA is TGTGCCAGCAGTTACTCGTCACAGGGAGGTTACGAGCAGTTCTTC. Amino acids: CASSYSSQGGYEQFF.

CDR3 sequence (DNA): TGTGCCAGCAGCCAAAATGCTATCGAGGGGTTGCACACTGAAGCTTTCTTT. This encodes CASSQNAIEGLHTEAFF. The chain recombines TRBV3-1 with TRBJ1-1; tentative D call: TRBD1 (5 bases). CDR3 length equals 17 residues. Per the germline V gene, CDR1 is LGHDT and CDR2 is YNNKEL (reference sequence). V lost 2 bases, J lost 3 bases, and 19 bases lay in between. Supplemented by reference TRBV3-1 and TRBJ1-1, the full variable domain reads DTAVSQTPKYLVTQMGNDKSIKCEQNLGHDTMYWYKQDSKKFLKIMFSYNNKELIINETVPNRFSPKSPDKAHLNLHINSLELGDSAVYFCASSQNAIEGLHTEAFFGQGTRLTVV.

There are many counts of this clonotype. V gene TRBV12-5 combines with J gene TRBJ1-1, with D possibly matching TRBD1 (6 bases). V was pared by 1 base and J by 5 bases, with 8 bases between. Per germline, CDR1 LGHNT and CDR2 FRNRAP. The length of the CDR3 is 13 residues. CDR3: CASGLDRVTEAFF. CDR3 in DNA: TGTGCTAGTGGTTTGGACAGGGTAACTGAAGCTTTCTTT.

There are many counts of this clonotype. V and J are TRBV9 and TRBJ2-3, with no clear D. Trimming left V 0 bases short and J 1 base short, with 12 bases between. Germline loops: CDR1 SGDLS, CDR2 YYNGEE. This CDR3 has 16 amino acids. The CDR3 region is CASSVGAVSGTDTQYF. CDR3 bases: TGTGCCAGCAGCGTAGGGGCAGTCTCTGGCACAGATACGCAGTATTTT.

This chain links TRBV2 with TRBJ2-3; weak D call: TRBD1 (5 bases). V lost 2 bases to trimming and J lost 4 bases, with 10 bases between them. This CDR3 is built from 14 residues. The germline gives CDR1 SNHLY, CDR2 FYNNEI. CDR3 amino acids: CASSEQGVSDTQYF. The CDR3 DNA sequence: TGTGCCAGCAGTGAACAGGGCGTATCAGATACGCAGTATTTT.

The sample holds one count of this clonotype. A much larger clonotype is one base distant, so this may be a read error. The rearrangement joins TRBV7-2 to TRBJ2-4; maybe TRBD1 (6 bases). Germline CDR1 reads SGHTA; CDR2 reads FQGNSA. Trimming took off 5 bases at V and 2 bases at J, with 22 bases between the two ends. The CDR3 runs to 18 residues. The CDR3 sequence: CASSPWGQGILTKNIQYF. CDR3 sequence (DNA): TGTGCCAGCAGCCCTTGGGGCCAGGGGATCCTAACCAAAAACATTCAGTACTTC.

The V gene is TRBV30, the J gene TRBJ2-5; D is possibly TRBD1 (6 bases). CDR3 length: 15 residues. Trimming cost V 5 bases and J 5 bases, with 21 bases left between them. Per the germline V gene, CDR1 is GTSNPN and CDR2 is SVGIG (reference sequence). The CDR3 nucleotides are TGTGCCTGGGAGCTAGACAGGACACCTTCGGAGACCCAGTACTTC. Its protein product is CAWELDRTPSETQYF. Full variable domain (missing parts from reference TRBV30 and TRBJ2-5): SQTIHQWPATLVQPVGSPLSLECTVEGTSNPNLYWYRQAAGRGLQLLFYSVGIGQISSEVPQNLSASRPQDRQFILSSKKLLLSDSGFYLCAWELDRTPSETQYFGPGTRLLVL.

This clonotype was counted at least ten times. This sequence joins TRBV2 and TRBJ2-7, with 8 bases lining up with TRBD1. The V gene's germline CDR1 is SNHLY and CDR2 FYNNEI. The CDR3 is made up of 15 amino acids. The junction had 10 bases not matched to a gene; V was cut back by 8 bases and J by 1 base. For the CDR3, the DNA is TGTGCCAGCTGCCTGCCCAGGGGGCCGTCCTACGAGCAGTACTTC. Translation gives CASCLPRGPSYEQYF.

This clonotype was seen ten or more times. The CDR3 reads CASSPRSEGAKQPQHF. In DNA, the CDR3 is TGTGCCAGCTCACCAAGATCGGAAGGGGCAAAGCAGCCCCAGCATTTT. The chain carries TRBV18 and TRBJ1-5; D may be TRBD1 (5 bases). CDR3 length: 16 residues. Between the trimmed V and J ends, which lost 2 bases and 7 bases, there was a span of 18 bases. Germline CDR1 is KGHSH and CDR2 is LQKENI.

In this sample, this clonotype turned up many times. CDR3 amino acids: CASSLHFPSNEQFF. The CDR3 DNA reads TGTGCCAGCAGTTTACACTTCCCGAGCAATGAGCAGTTCTTC. The J gene is TRBJ2-1, the V gene TRBV12-3 or TRBV12-4, with D hard to call. CDR3 size: 14 residues. V was trimmed by 2 bases and J by 6 bases, leaving 11 bases between them.

This clonotype was recorded many times. This sequence joins TRBV7-2 and TRBJ2-3, with D hard to call. Germline V gene lookup returns CDR1 SGHTA and CDR2 FQGNSA. V was cut by 1 base and J by 4 bases, with 12 bases left in between. CDR3 length equals 15 residues. DNA for the CDR3: TGTGCCAGCAGCTTAGTTGGGGTCGGGCCAGATACGCAGTATTTT. Protein sequence: CASSLVGVGPDTQYF.

This clonotype was detected ten times or more. The V call is TRBV27, the J call TRBJ2-2; 9 nucleotides align to TRBD2. Germline V gene lookup returns CDR1 MNHEY and CDR2 SMNVEV (reference sequence). The CDR3 extends over 16 amino acids. V lost 7 bases and J lost 5; bases outside the gene matches: 11. This CDR3 reads CASTRIAGGRTGELFF. DNA for the CDR3: TGTGCCAGCACCCGAATCGCGGGAGGGCGTACCGGGGAGCTGTTTTTT.

Concerning this clonotype itself: Being one base from a much bigger clone, this may be a read error. The chain employs TRBV20-1 and TRBJ2-1, with D possibly TRBD1 on 5 matching bases. The CDR3 loop spans 14 amino acids. The germline gives CDR1 DFQATT, CDR2 SNEGSKA (reference sequence). The V gene lost 5 bases and the J gene lost 8 bases, with 19 bases spanning the gap. The DNA for the CDR3 is TGCAGTGCTGGTCAGTACAATGCCAGGGATGAGCAGTTCTTC. Residues: CSAGQYNARDEQFF.

This clonotype was seen at least ten times. This rearrangement joins TRBV10-3 to TRBJ2-2; possibly TRBD1 for D (6 bases). Germline V gene sequence: CDR1 ENHRY, CDR2 SYGVKD. The V and J ends lost 9 bases and 5 bases respectively, with 16 bases between them. CDR3 length: 14 amino acids. CDR3 in DNA: TGTGCCATTACTCCCCAAGGGGGTACCGGGGAGCTGTTTTTT. Protein: CAITPQGGTGELFF.

At least ten counts were recorded for this clonotype. This chain uses TRBV7-2 with TRBJ1-2; possible D gene TRBD1, 5 bases. Per the germline V gene, CDR1 is SGHTA and CDR2 is FQGNSA. With 5 bases removed from V and 0 bases from J, the gap between germline ends came to 13 bases. The CDR3 totals 15 residues. The CDR3 protein is CASSGEGTANYGYTF. CDR3 nucleotides: TGTGCCAGCAGCGGAGAGGGGACTGCTAACTATGGCTACACCTTC. Filled out from reference TRBV7-2 and TRBJ1-2, the complete variable domain reads GAGVSQSPSNKVTEKGKDVELRCDPISGHTALYWYRQSLGQGLEFLIYFQGNSAPDKSGLPSDRFSAERTGGSVSTLTIQRTQQEDSAVYLCASSGEGTANYGYTFGSGTRLTVV.